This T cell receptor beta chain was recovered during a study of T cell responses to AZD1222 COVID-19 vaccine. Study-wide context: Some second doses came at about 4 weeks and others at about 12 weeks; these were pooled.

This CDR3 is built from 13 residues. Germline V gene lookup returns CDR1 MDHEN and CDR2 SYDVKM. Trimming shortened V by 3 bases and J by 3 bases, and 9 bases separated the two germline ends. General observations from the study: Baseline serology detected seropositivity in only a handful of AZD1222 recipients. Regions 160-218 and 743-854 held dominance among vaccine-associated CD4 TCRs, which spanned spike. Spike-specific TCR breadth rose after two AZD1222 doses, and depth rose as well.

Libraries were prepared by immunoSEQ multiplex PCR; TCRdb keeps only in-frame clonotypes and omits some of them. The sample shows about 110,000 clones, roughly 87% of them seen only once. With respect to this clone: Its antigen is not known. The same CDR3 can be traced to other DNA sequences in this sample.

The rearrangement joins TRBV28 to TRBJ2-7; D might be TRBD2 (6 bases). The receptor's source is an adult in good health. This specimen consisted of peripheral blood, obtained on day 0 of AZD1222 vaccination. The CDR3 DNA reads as TGTGCCAGCAGTTTCGGAGGGAGCTACGAGCAGTACTTC. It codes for CASSFGGSYEQYF.